Listed here are 30 T cell receptor beta chains from one sample, sequenced in a study of blood T cell repertoires in COVID-19 (dated by TCRdb to the early 2020s). Receptor amplification or capture employed the immunoSEQ multiplex PCR assay. TCRdb's version of the immuneACCESS table is confined to in-frame rearrangements and falls short of the full clone set. An unresolved V gene accounts for under half of the shortfall where checked; the remainder is of unknown origin. Here the sample has 100,000 to 120,000 clones; over 80% occur a single time. 4.6% of the sample is taken by the ten largest. The sequenced sample consisted of peripheral blood. The receptors were gathered from a woman aged 50 to 60 with acute or convalescent COVID-19.

The chain combines TRBV6-6 with TRBJ2-3; 9 bases agree with TRBD1. Germline V gene sequence: CDR1 MNHNY, CDR2 SVGAGI (reference sequence). The CDR3 spans 13 residues. Germline trimming cut 7 bases from V and 7 bases from J; bases unmatched to any gene: 6. The DNA of the CDR3 is TGTGCCAGCACGGGACAGGGAATAAATACGCAGTATTTT. Translation gives CASTGQGINTQYF.

This chain links TRBV11-2 with TRBJ2-7; 11 bases line up with TRBD2. Per germline, CDR1 SGHAT and CDR2 FQNNGV. The CDR3 is 15 amino acids. V dropped 5 bases and J dropped 4; count of bases not matched to a gene: 7. CDR3 nucleotides: TGTGCCAGCAGCCTTCTAGCGGGAGGTAAATACGAGCAGTACTTC. Residues: CASSLLAGGKYEQYF.

V is TRBV5-4 and J is TRBJ2-2; 10 nucleotides align to TRBD2. V was clipped by 2 bases and J by 5 bases; unmatched bases: 6. Germline V gives CDR1 SGHNT, CDR2 YYREEE (reference sequence). The length of the CDR3 is 16 residues. The CDR3 DNA reads TGTGCCAGCAGCTTTCGGACTAGCGGAGGGACCGGGGAGCTGTTTTTT. The encoded protein is CASSFRTSGGTGELFF.

The rearrangement links TRBV7-9 to TRBJ1-1; D remains unclear. Deletions cut 8 bases from V and 4 bases from J, with 14 bases between. CDR3 length: 13 residues. CDR1 SEHNR and CDR2 FQNEAQ come from the germline V gene (reference sequence). CDR3 DNA: TGTGCCAGCCCCAACGCTCTACCCACTGAAGCTTTCTTT. This translates into CASPNALPTEAFF.

The rearrangement joins TRBV24-1 to TRBJ2-1; maybe TRBD1 (5 bases). This CDR3 spans 13 amino acids. Germline V CDR1 and CDR2: KGHDR, SFDVKD. V shed 1 base and J shed 7 bases, with 7 bases lying between them. The CDR3 region has the DNA TGTGCCACCAGTGATTTCGCAGGGAATGAGCAGTTCTTC. Translation gives CATSDFAGNEQFF.

The gene calls are TRBV19 and TRBJ1-1, with D unclear. Germline CDR1 reads LNHDA; CDR2 reads SQIVND (reference sequence). CDR3 size: 14 residues. V lost 1 base, J lost 1 base, and 7 bases lay in between. The DNA for the CDR3 is TGTGCCAGTAGTATAGCCCCGGGGAACACTGAAGCTTTCTTT. Protein: CASSIAPGNTEAFF.

V is TRBV7-9 and J is TRBJ2-5; D is possibly TRBD2 (5 bases). Germline V gene data show CDR1 as SEHNR and CDR2 as FQNEAQ (reference sequence). The V gene lost 2 bases and the J gene lost 3 bases, with 16 bases spanning the gap. CDR3 length: 16 amino acids. The CDR3 region is CASSLISRAGKETQYF. Here the CDR3 DNA reads TGTGCCAGCAGCTTAATTTCACGGGCCGGGAAAGAGACCCAGTACTTC.

J is TRBJ1-6 and V is TRBV28; D gene unclear. From germline, CDR1 is MDHEN and CDR2 SYDVKM. The CDR3 totals 14 residues. V was clipped by 8 bases and J by 0 bases, with 8 bases between them. In DNA form, the CDR3 reads TGTGCCAGCTTTCCCAGCTCCTATAATTCACCCCTCCACTTT. Translated: CASFPSSYNSPLHF.

The genes are TRBV10-3 and TRBJ2-7, with TRBD2 matching over 10 bases. V shed 0 bases and J 3 bases; nucleotides not matched to a gene: 8. CDR3 length equals 17 residues. In germline, CDR1 is ENHRY, CDR2 SYGVKD. The CDR3 is CAISESGGLASSYEQYF. In DNA form, the CDR3 reads TGTGCCATCAGTGAGTCTGGGGGACTAGCGTCAAGCTACGAGCAGTACTTC.

V and J are TRBV20-1 and TRBJ1-2; D gene unclear. CDR1 DFQATT and CDR2 SNEGSKA come from the germline V gene (reference sequence). With 3 bases removed from V and 6 bases from J, the gap between germline ends came to 8 bases. This CDR3 is built from 11 residues. CDR3 sequence (DNA): TGCAGTGCTAGCTTTGGAGATGGCTACACCTTC. It is translated as CSASFGDGYTF.

This clone appeared a single time. V is TRBV19 and J is TRBJ1-1; D may be TRBD1 (6 bases). This CDR3 is 12 amino acids long. The germline V gene encodes CDR1 LNHDA and CDR2 SQIVND (reference sequence). Trimming pared 7 bases from V and 7 bases from J, leaving 13 bases between. As DNA, the CDR3 is TGTGCCAGTACCCTGGGGGCATTTGAAGCTTTCTTT. Protein: CASTLGAFEAFF.

V gene TRBV19 combines with J gene TRBJ2-1; 10 bases match TRBD2. The CDR3 is 17 residues long. J lost 9 bases, V lost 1 base, and 12 bases had no gene match. Germline V gene data show CDR1 as LNHDA and CDR2 as SQIVND (reference sequence). The CDR3 bases are TGTGCCAGTAGTATAGCTAGAACTAGCGGGAATTGGGGTGAGCAGTTCTTC. It is translated as CASSIARTSGNWGEQFF.

The chain links TRBV2 to TRBJ2-7, with D possibly matching TRBD1 (6 bases). The length of the CDR3 is 13 residues. Trimming pared 8 bases from V and 0 bases from J, leaving 11 bases between. Per germline, CDR1 SNHLY and CDR2 FYNNEI. CDR3 in amino acids: CASQDRLSYEQYF. CDR3 DNA: TGTGCCAGCCAGGACAGACTCTCCTACGAGCAGTACTTC.

The chain is built from TRBV28 and TRBJ2-1; 13 positions agree with TRBD2. Unmatched junction bases numbered 10, after V lost 4 bases and J lost 10 bases. Germline lookup yields CDR1 MDHEN and CDR2 SYDVKM. The CDR3 is 16 residues long. For the CDR3, the DNA is TGTGCCAGCAGTTACCCGACTAGCGGGAGGAGGAAGGAGCAGTTCTTC. Translating it yields CASSYPTSGRRKEQFF.

The V gene is TRBV6-5, the J gene TRBJ1-1; 8 bases map to TRBD1. Per the germline V gene, CDR1 is MNHEY and CDR2 is SVGAGI. The CDR3 is 15 amino acids. The V and J ends lost 6 bases and 2 bases, in that order; junction bases with no gene match: 8. CDR3 loop: CASRKKTGVNTEAFF. CDR3 nucleotide sequence: TGTGCCAGCAGGAAAAAGACAGGGGTTAACACTGAAGCTTTCTTT.

The chain combines TRBV28 with TRBJ1-5; D remains ambiguous. Trimming left V 7 bases short and J 2 bases short, with 12 bases between. The CDR3 covers 14 residues. From germline, CDR1 is MDHEN and CDR2 SYDVKM. In nucleotides, the CDR3 is TGTGCCAGCACGTCGGGTCTTGGCAATCAGCCCCAGCATTTT. Its translation: CASTSGLGNQPQHF.

The chain recombines TRBV6-5 with TRBJ1-4; D is unclear. Trimming removed 6 bases from V and 8 bases from J, with 10 bases in between. CDR1 and CDR2 from the germline V gene are MNHEY and SVGAGI. The CDR3 runs to 12 residues. Here the CDR3 reads CASRSAGEKLFF. In DNA form, the CDR3 reads TGTGCCAGCAGAAGCGCGGGGGAAAAACTGTTTTTT.

This clone was observed once. The rearrangement joins TRBV2 to TRBJ1-4; D not certain. Germline values: CDR1 SNHLY, CDR2 FYNNEI. The CDR3 totals 11 residues. V was clipped by 7 bases and J by 7 bases, with 7 bases between them. CDR3 loop: CASIEGEKLFF. CDR3 DNA: TGTGCCAGCATCGAGGGTGAAAAACTGTTTTTT.

CDR3 sequence (DNA): TGTGCCAGCAGCAGCAGCGGGGACCTCTACGAGCAGTACTTC. It yields the protein CASSSSGDLYEQYF. The rearrangement joins TRBV5-4 to TRBJ2-7, with 7 bases that match TRBD2. Germline V gene sequence: CDR1 SGHNT, CDR2 YYREEE (reference sequence). The CDR3 is made up of 14 amino acids. Trimming removed 4 bases from V and 3 bases from J; junction bases left unmatched: 7.

This sequence joins TRBV10-3 and TRBJ2-7; 8 nucleotides agree with TRBD2. V lost 3 bases, J lost 5 bases, and 6 bases stayed unmatched. The CDR3 length is 14 residues. The germline gives CDR1 ENHRY, CDR2 SYGVKD. In DNA form, the CDR3 reads TGTGCCATCAGTGAACTACTAGCGGAAAACGAGCAGTACTTC. Translation gives CAISELLAENEQYF.

The chain carries TRBV7-2 and TRBJ1-1; D is uncertain. Trimming took 1 base from V and 2 from J, leaving 8 bases between them. The CDR3 loop spans 14 amino acids. The germline V gene encodes CDR1 SGHTA and CDR2 FQGNSA. CDR3 protein: CASSLDSSNTEAFF. The DNA of the CDR3 is TGTGCCAGCAGCTTAGACAGTTCTAACACTGAAGCTTTCTTT.

The chain combines TRBV28 with TRBJ1-5, with 7 nucleotides matching TRBD1. The CDR3 sequence is 15 residues long. Germline V gene data show CDR1 as MDHEN and CDR2 as SYDVKM. V shed 4 bases, J shed 5 bases, and the junction held 8 bases outside the gene matches. CDR3: CASSSQGVGYQPQHF. The CDR3 DNA is TGTGCCAGCAGTTCTCAGGGGGTGGGTTATCAGCCCCAGCATTTT.

V is TRBV10-3 and J is TRBJ2-1, with D uncertain. The V gene lost 3 bases and the J gene lost 4 bases, with 7 bases spanning the gap. The CDR3 spans 13 residues. Germline loops: CDR1 ENHRY, CDR2 SYGVKD. CDR3 region: CAISDGAYNEQFF. CDR3 DNA sequence: TGTGCCATCAGTGATGGAGCTTACAATGAGCAGTTCTTC.

The V call is TRBV6-5, the J call TRBJ1-2, with D perhaps matching TRBD1 (5 bases). The CDR3 runs 14 residues. Looked up from germline, CDR1 is MNHEY and CDR2 is SVGAGI. Trimming took off 3 bases at V and 4 bases at J, with 12 bases between the two ends. CDR3 sequence reads: CASSYSRGPYGYTF. The DNA for the CDR3 is TGTGCCAGCAGTTATAGTAGGGGTCCCTATGGCTACACCTTC.

The V and J genes are TRBV10-1 and TRBJ1-1; TRBD1 might be the D (6 bases). CDR1 is WNHNN, CDR2 SYGVQD, per germline (reference sequence). The V gene lost 5 bases and the J gene lost 9 bases, with 13 bases spanning the gap. The CDR3 runs to 12 residues. The CDR3 region has the DNA TGCGCCAGCAGTCCCAGAGGGGGTCAAGCTTTCTTT. Translated: CASSPRGGQAFF.

The chain is built from TRBV7-3 and TRBJ2-6, with 11 nucleotides matching TRBD2. V was clipped by 1 base and J by 1 base; unmatched bases: 12. Germline V CDR1 and CDR2: SGHTA, FQGTGA. This CDR3 is built from 21 residues. The CDR3 sequence is CASSLKILAGGLFSGANVLTF. The CDR3 DNA reads TGTGCCAGCAGCTTAAAAATTCTAGCGGGGGGCCTATTTTCTGGGGCCAACGTCCTGACTTTC. Together with reference TRBV7-3 and TRBJ2-6, the CDR3 gives the full variable domain: GAGVSQTPSNKVTEKGKYVELRCDPISGHTALYWYRQSLGQGPEFLIYFQGTGAADDSGLPNDRFFAVRPEGSVSTLKIQRTERGDSAVYLCASSLKILAGGLFSGANVLTFGAGSRLTVL.

V and J are TRBV6-2 or TRBV6-3 and TRBJ2-1, with 11 bases aligning to TRBD1. The CDR3 sequence is 17 residues long. Germline V gene data show CDR1 as MNHEY and CDR2 as SVGEGT. V lost 4 bases to trimming and J lost 6 bases; unmatched junction nucleotides: 11. The CDR3 is CASSWDTGTGGGNEQFF. CDR3 DNA sequence: TGTGCCAGCAGTTGGGATACCGGGACAGGGGGGGGCAATGAGCAGTTCTTC.

The chain carries TRBV5-1 and TRBJ2-6; 9 nucleotides align to TRBD1. Trimming cost V 5 bases and J 4 bases; bases outside gene matches: 4. The CDR3 totals 15 residues. Germline CDR1 SGHRS, CDR2 YFSETQ. CDR3 sequence: CASSYRGPGANVLTF. The CDR3 DNA follows: TGCGCCAGCAGTTACAGGGGGCCCGGGGCCAACGTCCTGACTTTC.

The chain is built from TRBV19 and TRBJ1-1, with D perhaps TRBD1 (5 bases). The V gene's germline CDR1 is LNHDA and CDR2 SQIVND (reference sequence). Trimming cost V 11 bases and J 1 base, with 20 bases left between them. CDR3 length: 15 amino acids. The CDR3 reads CAGPMMGLGNTEAFF. The CDR3, as DNA: TGTGCCGGTCCAATGATGGGACTAGGGAACACTGAAGCTTTCTTT.

Written as DNA, the CDR3 is TGCGCCAGCAGCCCTGATGGGAGGGAGAACACTGAAGCTTTCTTT. Translated, it gives CASSPDGRENTEAFF. The chain has TRBV5-1 and TRBJ1-1; D is ambiguous. The V gene's germline CDR1 is SGHRS and CDR2 YFSETQ. This CDR3 region has 15 residues. The ends were cut back, 4 bases at V and 1 base at J, with 14 bases in the middle.